Shown below are 30 T cell receptor beta chains from a single sample sequenced in a study of T cells in Graves' hyperthyroidism and ophthalmopathy. Using RNA transcripts as the source, TCR beta CDR3 regions were amplified. A set of HTBI primers served as the primers for a first-round RT-PCR of the TCR CDR3. TCRdb ran MiXCR on the multiplex PCR reads and lists one entry per CDR3 protein. This table has around 350,000 distinct CDR3 sequences, approximately 16% appearing once. Sequences were obtained from blood. The receptors were gathered from a woman aged 55-69 years with Graves' ophthalmopathy.

The rearrangement uses TRBV12-3 or TRBV12-4 and TRBJ2-3, with D unresolved. Between the trimmed V and J ends, which lost 4 bases and 12 bases, there was a span of 11 bases. The CDR3 totals 11 residues. As DNA, the CDR3 is TGTGCCAGCAGTTCAGCGCAAGTTCAGTATTTT. Its protein product is CASSSAQVQYF.

This clonotype has at least ten counts. The chain joins TRBV20-1 to TRBJ2-5, with 16 bases lining up with TRBD2. Germline trimming cut 8 bases from V and 4 bases from J; bases unmatched to any gene: 10. CDR1 and CDR2 from the germline V gene are DFQATT and SNEGSKA (reference sequence). CDR3 length: 16 amino acids. The CDR3 DNA sequence: TGCAGTTCTTCCGGGACTAGCGGGAGGGTTCGAGAGACCCAGTACTTC. Amino acids: CSSSGTSGRVRETQYF.

This clonotype has ten or more counts. The rearrangement joins TRBV11-2 to TRBJ2-3, with D possibly matching TRBD2 (6 bases). CDR3 length: 18 residues. CDR1 is SGHAT, CDR2 FQNNGV, per germline. The germline V and J ends were trimmed by 1 base and 1 base, with 18 bases remaining between them. The CDR3 region is CASSLGRETTFGTDTQYF. CDR3 nucleotide sequence: TGTGCCAGCAGCTTAGGGAGGGAGACTACGTTCGGCACAGATACGCAGTATTTT.

This clonotype has ten or more counts. The chain has TRBV20-1 and TRBJ2-3, with TRBD2 matching 10 bases. Looked up from germline, CDR1 is DFQATT and CDR2 is SNEGSKA (reference sequence). V shed 6 bases and J 3 bases; nucleotides not matched to a gene: 9. CDR3 length: 15 residues. DNA of the CDR3: TGCAGTGCGGTTCCCGTACTAGCGGGAACAGATACGCAGTATTTT. As protein: CSAVPVLAGTDTQYF.

A single count supports this clonotype. A much larger clone differs by one base, so this may be a read error. The rearrangement joins TRBV27 to TRBJ2-5; perhaps TRBD1 as D (6 bases). Germline V gene data show CDR1 as MNHEY and CDR2 as SMNVEV (reference sequence). The CDR3 has 12 amino acids. CDR3 nucleotides: TGTACCAGCAGGGGTTTAGGAGAGACCCAGTACTTC. Residues: CTSRGLGETQYF.

This clonotype was seen many times. J is TRBJ2-3 and V is TRBV5-1; 8 bases are a match to TRBD1. The CDR3 runs 17 residues. Germline CDR1 reads SGHRS; CDR2 reads YFSETQ. V gave up 5 bases and J gave up 2 bases; unmatched junction bases: 13. CDR3 DNA sequence: TGCGCCAGCAGGTCTGTCGGACAGGGAAGAATCACAGATACGCAGTATTTT. Translation gives CASRSVGQGRITDTQYF.

This clonotype was picked up many times. J is TRBJ2-3 and V is TRBV5-1; 9 bases fit TRBD2. Trimming removed 3 bases from V and 4 bases from J; junction bases left unmatched: 6. Germline V lookup: CDR1 SGHRS, CDR2 YFSETQ. The CDR3 spans 15 residues. CDR3 in amino acids: CASSYTGTSPDTQYF. The CDR3 bases are TGCGCCAGCAGCTACACCGGGACTAGCCCAGATACGCAGTATTTT.

The chain carries TRBV28 and TRBJ2-7; 9 bases are a match to TRBD1. This CDR3 comprises 11 residues. Looked up from germline, CDR1 is MDHEN and CDR2 is SYDVKM. The ends lost 9 bases at V and 5 bases at J; junction bases unmatched: 2. CDR3 sequence reads: CASTGGHEQYF. The CDR3, as DNA: TGTGCCAGTACAGGGGGCCACGAGCAGTACTTC.

This clonotype was seen only a few times. V and J are TRBV5-5 and TRBJ2-1, with TRBD2 identical over 8 bases. With V trimmed by 5 bases and J by 8 bases, 9 bases remained unmatched. The CDR3 has 14 amino acids. Per the germline V gene, CDR1 is SGHKS and CDR2 is YYEKEE (reference sequence). The CDR3 reads CASRLAGRGDEQFF. In DNA, the CDR3 is TGTGCCAGCAGGTTAGCGGGAAGAGGCGATGAGCAGTTCTTC.

This clonotype was counted at least ten times. As DNA, the CDR3 is TGTGCCAGCAGCTTCAAAGGGGGCGAGGATGGCTACACCTTC. The encoded protein is CASSFKGGEDGYTF. The genes are TRBV5-5 and TRBJ1-2; the match to TRBD1 covers 7 bases. This CDR3 spans 14 amino acids. Germline-derived CDR1 and CDR2 are SGHKS and YYEKEE (reference sequence). V lost 2 bases, J lost 6 bases, and 7 bases stayed unmatched.

The chain carries TRBV9 and TRBJ2-5; D might be TRBD2 (5 bases). The germline V and J ends were trimmed by 0 bases and 1 base, with 16 bases remaining between them. The length of the CDR3 is 17 residues. The germline gives CDR1 SGDLS, CDR2 YYNGEE. CDR3 amino acids: CASSVATGNTLQETQYF. The CDR3 coding sequence is TGTGCCAGCAGCGTAGCTACGGGGAACACCCTCCAAGAGACCCAGTACTTC.

The table lists this clonotype with a count of one. A much larger clone differs by one base, so this may be a read error. The V and J genes are TRBV10-3 and TRBJ1-6; 9 bases match TRBD1. Per the germline V gene, CDR1 is ENHRY and CDR2 is SYGVKD. The CDR3 has 16 amino acids. The CDR3 DNA follows: TGTGCCATCAGTTCACAGGGGGCTCGAGGAAATTCACCCCGCCACTTT. Amino acids: CAISSQGARGNSPRHF.

This clonotype was detected only a few times. The J gene is TRBJ2-1, the V gene TRBV29-1; D may be TRBD1 (6 bases). V was shortened by 2 bases and J by 4 bases, with 15 bases between the two germline ends. Germline CDR1 SQVTM, CDR2 ANQGSEA. The CDR3 extends over 15 amino acids. The CDR3 spells CSVEIPRGPYNEQFF. The CDR3 DNA is TGCAGCGTTGAAATCCCCAGGGGCCCGTACAATGAGCAGTTCTTC.

The gene calls are TRBV5-1 and TRBJ2-3; 10 nucleotides line up with TRBD2. The germline V gene encodes CDR1 SGHRS and CDR2 YFSETQ. V trimming: 1 base; J trimming: 3 bases; junction bases outside the gene matches: 2. The CDR3 has 15 residues. The DNA of the CDR3 is TGCGCCAGCAGCTTGAGCGGGAGGGAGACAGATACGCAGTATTTT. Amino acid sequence: CASSLSGRETDTQYF.

The chain carries TRBV20-1 and TRBJ2-1; 11 nucleotides line up with TRBD2. Trimming at V came to 1 base and at J to 4 bases, leaving 15 bases not matched to a gene. CDR3 length: 19 amino acids. CDR1 and CDR2 (germline): DFQATT, SNEGSKA (reference sequence). The CDR3 sequence: CSARVIAGGRVGAYNEQFF. In nucleotides, the CDR3 is TGCAGTGCTAGAGTGATAGCGGGAGGGAGGGTAGGGGCTTACAATGAGCAGTTCTTC.

This clonotype occurred many times. The chain recombines TRBV2 with TRBJ1-2, with 7 bases that match TRBD1. This CDR3 region has 15 residues. With 3 bases clipped from V and 2 bases from J, the junction kept 6 bases outside the gene matches. Germline-derived CDR1 and CDR2 are SNHLY and FYNNEI. The CDR3 here is CASSEGDSSNYGYTF. The CDR3 bases are TGTGCCAGCAGTGAGGGGGACAGCTCGAACTATGGCTACACCTTC.

There are many counts of this clonotype. V gene TRBV20-1 combines with J gene TRBJ2-3; 10 positions agree with TRBD2. The CDR3 is 13 residues long. J lost 3 bases, V lost 6 bases, and 3 bases had no gene match. Germline CDR1 reads DFQATT; CDR2 reads SNEGSKA (reference sequence). This chain's CDR3 is CSAASGGTDTQYF. The CDR3 nucleotides read TGCAGTGCCGCTAGCGGGGGAACAGATACGCAGTATTTT.

In this sample, this clonotype turned up many times. V gene TRBV3-1 combines with J gene TRBJ2-1; D may be TRBD2 (5 bases). The CDR3 spans 15 residues. Trimming removed 4 bases from V and 3 bases from J, with 13 bases in between. From germline, CDR1 is LGHDT and CDR2 YNNKEL (reference sequence). The CDR3 DNA reads TGTGCCAGCAGCCGAGTAGCCAGCGGCTACAATGAGCAGTTCTTC. It codes for CASSRVASGYNEQFF.

In its sample, this clonotype was seen many times. The J gene is TRBJ2-1, the V gene TRBV5-6; D may be TRBD1 (6 bases). The germline V gene has CDR1 SGHDT and CDR2 YYEEEE. The CDR3 sequence is 15 residues long. Trimming removed 5 bases from V and 3 bases from J, with 15 bases in between. CDR3 bases: TGTGCCAGCAGACACTTTAGAGGGGGCTACAATGAGCAGTTCTTC. Amino acids: CASRHFRGGYNEQFF.

This clonotype was counted at least ten times. This chain's CDR3 is CSAREQGAREKLFF. The CDR3 region has the DNA TGCAGTGCTAGAGAACAGGGGGCGCGTGAAAAACTGTTTTTT. The chain uses TRBV20-1 and TRBJ1-4; TRBD1 aligns across 9 bases. The V segment lost 0 bases and the J segment 7 bases; nucleotides outside the gene matches: 3. The CDR3 length is 14 residues. From germline, CDR1 is DFQATT and CDR2 SNEGSKA (reference sequence).

The gene calls are TRBV19 and TRBJ1-1; 8 bases map to TRBD1. J gave up 6 bases and V 5 bases, and 8 bases lay outside the gene matches. CDR3 size: 14 residues. Germline-derived CDR1 and CDR2 are LNHDA and SQIVND (reference sequence). The DNA of the CDR3 is TGTGCCAGTAGTGATGGGAGGGACAGGCCTGAAGCTTTCTTT. This sequence encodes CASSDGRDRPEAFF.

This clonotype was counted many times. The gene calls are TRBV5-8 and TRBJ2-5; tentatively, D is TRBD1 (5 bases). CDR3 length: 16 amino acids. The V gene's germline CDR1 is SGHTS and CDR2 YDEGEE. The V end lost 1 base, the J end lost 2 bases, and 15 bases lay between the germline ends. The chain's CDR3 is CASSLRGRGDQETQYF. The CDR3 DNA reads as TGTGCCAGCAGCTTGAGGGGAAGGGGCGATCAAGAGACCCAGTACTTC.

The chain uses TRBV10-1 and TRBJ2-2; D is unclear. The germline CDR1 and CDR2 sequences are WNHNN and SYGVQD (reference sequence). The CDR3 length is 13 residues. The germline V and J ends were trimmed by 5 bases and 6 bases, with 10 bases remaining between them. The DNA of the CDR3 is TGCGCCAGCAGTAAGACTGAGGCCGGGGAGCTGTTTTTT. Protein product: CASSKTEAGELFF.

The chain is built from TRBV12-3 or TRBV12-4 and TRBJ2-1, with TRBD2 matching over 7 bases. The V gene end was trimmed by 7 bases and the J gene end by 6 bases; junction bases not matched to a gene: 9. This CDR3 is built from 14 residues. As DNA, the CDR3 is TGTGCCAGCACCGCCGGGACTACTTTCAATGAGCAGTTCTTC. Translated, it gives CASTAGTTFNEQFF.

This clonotype was counted only a few times. The chain couples TRBV4-2 to TRBJ2-7; tentatively, D is TRBD1 (6 bases). Trimming shortened V by 3 bases and J by 3 bases, and 18 bases separated the two germline ends. CDR1 is LGHNA and CDR2 is YNFKEQ in the germline V gene. The CDR3 has 16 residues. CDR3: CASSHGGGQMDYEQYF. The CDR3 DNA follows: TGTGCCAGCAGCCATGGTGGGGGACAAATGGACTACGAGCAGTACTTC.

There are many counts of this clonotype. The chain uses TRBV28 and TRBJ2-3; D might be TRBD1 (5 bases). Germline V gene sequence: CDR1 MDHEN, CDR2 SYDVKM. V was clipped by 3 bases and J by 1 base, with 8 bases between them. The CDR3 consists of 14 residues. In DNA, the CDR3 is TGTGCCAGCAGTTTGTTGACAGGCACAGATACGCAGTATTTT. Protein sequence: CASSLLTGTDTQYF.

This clonotype showed up just a few times. The chain joins TRBV6-5 to TRBJ1-6, with D possibly TRBD1 on 5 matching bases. This CDR3 spans 16 amino acids. V lost 2 bases, J lost 8 bases, and 16 bases lay in between. Per the germline V gene, CDR1 is MNHEY and CDR2 is SVGAGI. In nucleotides, the CDR3 is TGTGCCAGCAGTTACAACCCAGGGAGGGTAGATTCACCCCTCCACTTT. Protein product: CASSYNPGRVDSPLHF.

The V and J genes are TRBV30 and TRBJ1-5, with unresolved D. From germline, CDR1 is GTSNPN and CDR2 SVGIG (reference sequence). The CDR3 runs 13 residues. Trimming stripped 3 bases from V and 0 bases from J, with 6 bases between. The CDR3: CAWREGSNQPQHF. The CDR3 DNA reads TGTGCCTGGAGGGAAGGTAGCAATCAGCCCCAGCATTTT.

This clonotype was seen repeatedly, ten times or more. This chain connects TRBV2 to TRBJ2-7; 8 positions agree with TRBD1. Germline values: CDR1 SNHLY, CDR2 FYNNEI. After removal of 1 base from V and 3 bases from J, the junction contained 5 bases not matched to a gene. The CDR3 has 15 amino acids. The chain's CDR3 is CASSEGGRGLYEQYF. The DNA of the CDR3 is TGTGCCAGCAGTGAAGGAGGCAGGGGGCTCTACGAGCAGTACTTC.

This clonotype occurred many times. This chain links TRBV20-1 with TRBJ2-1; D possibly matches TRBD1 or TRBD2 (6 bases each). Deletions cut 5 bases from V and 6 bases from J, with 20 bases between. CDR3 length equals 15 residues. Germline loops: CDR1 DFQATT, CDR2 SNEGSKA (reference sequence). The CDR3 reads CSADPYREGGNEQFF. The DNA of the CDR3 is TGCAGTGCTGACCCGTACCGTGAGGGGGGCAATGAGCAGTTCTTC.